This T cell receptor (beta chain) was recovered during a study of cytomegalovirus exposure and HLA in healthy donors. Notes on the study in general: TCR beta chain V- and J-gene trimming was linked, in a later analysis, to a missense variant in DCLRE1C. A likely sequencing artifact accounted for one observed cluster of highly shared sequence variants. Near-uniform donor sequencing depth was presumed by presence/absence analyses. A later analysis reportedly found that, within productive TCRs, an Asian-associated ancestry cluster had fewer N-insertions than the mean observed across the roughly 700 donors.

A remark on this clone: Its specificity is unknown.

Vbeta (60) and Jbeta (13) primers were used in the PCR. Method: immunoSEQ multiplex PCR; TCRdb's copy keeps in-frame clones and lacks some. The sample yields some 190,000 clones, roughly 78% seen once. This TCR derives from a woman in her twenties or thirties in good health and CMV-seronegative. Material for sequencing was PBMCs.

This CDR3 is CASSPRGSNQPQHF. The CDR3 DNA reads TGTGCCAGCAGCCCACGGGGAAGCAATCAGCCCCAGCATTTT. The rearrangement uses TRBV7-6 and TRBJ1-5, with D unresolved. Germline loops: CDR1 SGHVS, CDR2 FNYEAQ. V was pared by 5 bases and J by 1 base, with 9 bases between. CDR3 size: 14 residues.